These 26 T cell receptor beta chains were sequenced from one sample in a study of Ad26.COV2.S vaccination and SARS-CoV-2 variants. Treatment described: about 20 received Ad26.COV2.S at low or high dose, single or two shots; a few received placebo; per-sample allocation not given. Collection of the samples took place on day 63 after the first injection of vaccine or placebo. Produced via immunoSEQ multiplex PCR; TCRdb's table is partial and in-frame only. The sample includes some 340,000 clones, around 85% seen only once; the top ten take 2% to 2.5%. Sequencing was performed on peripheral blood, taken in a trial of Ad26.COV2.S vaccine versus placebo. Receptor source: a person between 18 and 65 years old who received the Ad26.COV2.S COVID-19 vaccine or a placebo.

The chain uses TRBV5-1 and TRBJ2-7, with 7 bases that match TRBD1. CDR3 size: 15 residues. Germline V gene sequence: CDR1 SGHRS, CDR2 YFSETQ. V shed 2 bases, J shed 1 base, and the junction held 6 bases outside the gene matches. CDR3 coding DNA: TGCGCCAGCAGCTTAGGGGACAGAAATTCCTACGAGCAGTACTTC. It yields the protein CASSLGDRNSYEQYF.

The rearrangement joins TRBV4-2 to TRBJ1-6, with 10 nucleotides matching TRBD1. Germline-derived CDR1 and CDR2 are LGHNA and YNFKEQ. With V trimmed by 0 bases and J by 9 bases, 14 bases remained unmatched. The CDR3 consists of 19 residues. CDR3 sequence reads: CASSQEPGQGPPGGSPLHF. The CDR3, as DNA: TGTGCCAGCAGCCAAGAACCGGGACAGGGGCCCCCCGGAGGTTCACCCCTCCACTTT.

The CDR3 sequence: CASSVSQGFGTGELFF. The CDR3 DNA is TGTGCCAGCAGCGTATCTCAGGGGTTCGGGACCGGGGAGCTGTTTTTT. The J gene is TRBJ2-2, the V gene TRBV9; D perhaps matches TRBD1 (6 bases). Trimming removed 1 base at V and 5 bases at J, with 15 bases between. The CDR3 runs 16 residues. CDR1 is SGDLS, CDR2 YYNGEE, per germline.

The genes are TRBV5-5 and TRBJ2-7; D might be TRBD2 (5 bases). The V end was cut by 2 bases, the J end by 1 base, with 10 bases between. Germline V lookup: CDR1 SGHKS, CDR2 YYEKEE (reference sequence). CDR3 size: 14 residues. CDR3 sequence: CASSFGGGSYEQYF. Written as DNA, the CDR3 is TGTGCCAGCAGCTTCGGCGGCGGGTCCTACGAGCAGTACTTC.

V gene TRBV10-2 combines with J gene TRBJ2-7; TRBD2 matches at 11 bases. In germline, CDR1 is WSHSY, CDR2 SAAADI. The CDR3 is made up of 16 amino acids. V shed 2 bases, J shed 1 base, and the junction held 4 bases outside the gene matches. This CDR3 is CASSEKTSGTSYEQYF. The CDR3 nucleotides are TGCGCCAGCAGTGAGAAGACTAGCGGGACTTCCTACGAGCAGTACTTC.

The chain couples TRBV6-5 to TRBJ1-2; maybe TRBD1 (5 bases). With 6 bases removed from V and 4 bases from J, the gap between germline ends came to 9 bases. Germline loops: CDR1 MNHEY, CDR2 SVGAGI. The CDR3 is made up of 12 amino acids. CDR3 protein: CASSHDSYGYTF. CDR3 sequence (DNA): TGTGCCAGCAGCCACGACAGCTATGGCTACACCTTC.

This clone was seen only a few times. V is TRBV7-2 and J is TRBJ2-1, with 9 positions matching TRBD2. CDR1 is SGHTA, CDR2 FQGNSA, per germline. The CDR3 has 15 residues. V gave up 1 base and J gave up 8 bases; unmatched junction bases: 6. The CDR3 spells CASSLGPAGGDEQFF. CDR3 DNA: TGTGCCAGCAGCTTAGGGCCAGCGGGGGGCGATGAGCAGTTCTTC.

The rearrangement joins TRBV28 to TRBJ2-7; the match to TRBD1 covers 10 bases. The junction had 7 bases not matched to a gene; V was cut back by 5 bases and J by 6 bases. The CDR3 is 14 amino acids. CDR1 is MDHEN and CDR2 is SYDVKM in the germline V gene. The CDR3: CASSRAGTGAEQYF. CDR3 DNA: TGTGCCAGCAGTCGAGCCGGGACAGGGGCCGAGCAGTACTTC.

This clone was seen a single time. This chain joins TRBV20-1 and TRBJ1-3; D is uncertain. Germline V lookup: CDR1 DFQATT, CDR2 SNEGSKA (reference sequence). V was clipped by 3 bases and J by 0 bases, with 12 bases between them. The CDR3 length is 15 residues. The CDR3 DNA reads as TGCAGTGCTAGTCGTGAGGGTTACTCTGGAAACACCATATATTTT. It translates to CSASREGYSGNTIYF.

The chain links TRBV5-6 to TRBJ1-2; no definite D call. Germline V CDR1 and CDR2: SGHDT, YYEEEE. The V gene lost 0 bases and the J gene lost 4 bases, with 16 bases spanning the gap. The CDR3 is made up of 16 amino acids. For the CDR3, the DNA is TGTGCCAGCAGCTTGGGAGGTGTCAGCGTCGGCTATGGCTACACCTTC. Translating it yields CASSLGGVSVGYGYTF.

The chain uses TRBV24-1 and TRBJ2-7; no reliable D call. CDR1 and CDR2 from the germline V gene are KGHDR and SFDVKD. Trimming pared 4 bases from V and 4 bases from J, leaving 10 bases between. The CDR3 consists of 13 residues. As DNA, the CDR3 is TGTGCCACCAGTGACCCTGCCGTTTACGAGCAGTACTTC. Protein: CATSDPAVYEQYF.

DNA for the CDR3: TGTGCCAGCTCACCTGGACAGGATAATTCACCCCTCCACTTT. Amino acid sequence: CASSPGQDNSPLHF. This rearrangement joins TRBV18 to TRBJ1-6; TRBD1 aligns across 7 bases. The CDR3 length is 14 residues. Losses at the gene ends were 3 bases for V and 5 bases for J; bases not matched to a gene: 1. The germline CDR1 and CDR2 sequences are KGHSH and LQKENI.

The gene calls are TRBV5-8 and TRBJ1-5; TRBD1 might be the D (5 bases). The CDR3 is made up of 15 amino acids. Trimming removed 4 bases at V and 9 bases at J, with 20 bases between. Germline-derived CDR1 and CDR2 are SGHTS and YDEGEE. This CDR3 is CASSARTGTHRPQHF. CDR3 in DNA: TGTGCCAGCAGCGCCCGCACCGGGACTCACAGGCCCCAGCATTTT. The full variable domain, in which reference TRBV5-8 and TRBJ1-5 provide the parts outside the CDR3, is EAGVTQSPTHLIKTRGQQATLRCSPISGHTSVYWYQQALGLGLQFLLWYDEGEERNRGNFPPRFSGRQFPNYSSELNVNALELEDSALYLCASSARTGTHRPQHFGDGTRLSIL.

The chain employs TRBV30 and TRBJ2-7; D gene ambiguous. Trimming took 0 bases from V and 12 from J, leaving 24 bases between them. The CDR3 has 15 residues. CDR1 GTSNPN and CDR2 SVGIG come from the germline V gene (reference sequence). This CDR3 is CAWSVDRARLSVLYF. The CDR3 DNA reads TGTGCCTGGAGTGTAGATAGGGCCAGGCTATCCGTTCTGTACTTC.

The chain is built from TRBV27 and TRBJ2-7; possibly TRBD1 or TRBD2 for D (5 bases each). Between the trimmed V and J ends, which lost 1 base and 0 bases, there was a span of 10 bases. From germline, CDR1 is MNHEY and CDR2 SMNVEV (reference sequence). This CDR3 region has 15 residues. As DNA, the CDR3 is TGTGCCAGCAGTTTATTGGCAGGGAGCTCCTACGAGCAGTACTTC. It yields the protein CASSLLAGSSYEQYF.

The genes are TRBV7-3 and TRBJ2-5; D remains unclear. Germline CDR1 is SGHTA and CDR2 is FQGTGA. Trimming stripped 0 bases from V and 2 bases from J, with 7 bases between. The CDR3 is made up of 14 amino acids. This chain's CDR3 is CASSLTRRQETQYF. The CDR3 region has the DNA TGTGCCAGCAGCTTAACGAGGCGGCAAGAGACCCAGTACTTC.

The chain links TRBV7-2 to TRBJ2-7; TRBD1 aligns across 9 bases. Germline V gene sequence: CDR1 SGHTA, CDR2 FQGNSA. The J segment lost 3 bases and the V segment lost 0 bases, leaving 3 bases of the junction unmatched. The CDR3 extends over 15 amino acids. The CDR3 spells CASSLARTGDYEQYF. The CDR3 nucleotides read TGTGCCAGCAGCTTAGCTCGGACAGGGGACTACGAGCAGTACTTC. The full variable domain, with the rest looked up from reference TRBV7-2 and TRBJ2-7, is GAGVSQSPSNKVTEKGKDVELRCDPISGHTALYWYRQSLGQGLEFLIYFQGNSAPDKSGLPSDRFSAERTGGSVSTLTIQRTQQEDSAVYLCASSLARTGDYEQYFGPGTRLTVT.

The rearrangement joins TRBV2 to TRBJ2-6; D is unresolved. The CDR3 runs 15 residues. CDR1 SNHLY and CDR2 FYNNEI come from the germline V gene. Trimming took off 8 bases at V and 0 bases at J, with 11 bases between the two ends. CDR3 residues: CASRAANSGANVLTF. The CDR3 nucleotides are TGTGCCAGCCGGGCCGCGAACTCTGGGGCCAACGTCCTGACTTTC.

V gene TRBV3-1 (or the pseudogene TRBV3-2) combines with J gene TRBJ1-1, with 7 bases lining up with TRBD1. Losses at the gene ends were 1 base for V and 2 bases for J; bases not matched to a gene: 7. Germline-derived CDR1 and CDR2 are LGHDT and YNNKEL (reference sequence). There are 16 residues in the CDR3. The CDR3 nucleotides read TGTGCCAGCAGCCAAGTAAAAACAGGGGCTAACACTGAAGCTTTCTTT. This gives the protein CASSQVKTGANTEAFF.

The chain recombines TRBV23-1 with TRBJ2-3; tentative D call: TRBD1 (5 bases). TRBV23-1 is assigned to the ORF class and has an uncertain function. The V end was cut by 3 bases, the J end by 0 bases, with 13 bases between. This CDR3 comprises 16 residues. The CDR3 DNA is TGCGCCAGCAGTCATCCCCCCAGGGTTAGCACAGATACGCAGTATTTT. It is translated as CASSHPPRVSTDTQYF.

V is TRBV30 and J is TRBJ1-1, with 8 bases identical to TRBD1. This CDR3 has 15 amino acids. V lost 7 bases to trimming and J lost 3 bases; unmatched junction nucleotides: 13. CDR1 and CDR2 from the germline V gene are GTSNPN and SVGIG (reference sequence). The CDR3 sequence: CAYRGYGYRDTEAFF. In nucleotides, the CDR3 is TGTGCCTACAGGGGGTACGGGTATCGCGACACTGAAGCTTTCTTT.

This clone is a singleton in its sample. The chain uses TRBV12-3 or TRBV12-4 and TRBJ2-1; no definite D call. The CDR3 spans 12 residues. Trimming left V 7 bases short and J 8 bases short, with 12 bases between. The CDR3 is CASTLRIDEQFF. Written as DNA, the CDR3 is TGTGCCAGCACCTTACGAATTGATGAGCAGTTCTTC.

This rearrangement joins TRBV19 to TRBJ1-6; D is unclear. CDR3 length: 16 residues. Between the trimmed V and J ends, which lost 2 bases and 6 bases, there was a span of 14 bases. CDR1 LNHDA and CDR2 SQIVND come from the germline V gene (reference sequence). The CDR3 nucleotides are TGTGCCAGTAGTATACGTCTGCCGGAGGGTAATTCACCCCTCCACTTT. It specifies CASSIRLPEGNSPLHF. The whole variable domain, filled in from reference TRBV19 and TRBJ1-6, reads DGGITQSPKYLFRKEGQNVTLSCEQNLNHDAMYWYRQDPGQGLRLIYYSQIVNDFQKGDIAEGYSVSREKKESFPLTVTSAQKNPTAFYLCASSIRLPEGNSPLHFGNGTRLTVT.

This chain joins TRBV7-9 and TRBJ1-1; D gene uncertain. The CDR3 consists of 15 residues. CDR1 SEHNR and CDR2 FQNEAQ come from the germline V gene (reference sequence). V was trimmed by 4 bases and J by 0 bases, leaving 12 bases between them. CDR3 bases: TGTGCCAGCAGCTCCGTGATACCGATGAACACTGAAGCTTTCTTT. Translating gives CASSSVIPMNTEAFF.

CDR3 loop: CATSTTGRFDGNTIYF. The CDR3 DNA sequence: TGTGCCACCAGCACCACAGGGAGGTTCGACGGAAACACCATATATTTT. This rearrangement joins TRBV15 to TRBJ1-3; a weak D match, TRBD1 (6 bases). The length of the CDR3 is 16 residues. Trimming removed 4 bases at V and 4 bases at J, with 17 bases between. Germline V gene sequence: CDR1 LNHNV, CDR2 YYDKDF (reference sequence).

V usage is TRBV5-8 and J usage is TRBJ1-6; no definite D call. The germline V gene has CDR1 SGHTS and CDR2 YDEGEE. V lost 1 base and J lost 7, with 12 bases in between. The CDR3 contains 15 residues. The CDR3 sequence: CASSLTSLRNSPLHF. The CDR3 coding sequence is TGTGCCAGCAGCTTGACGTCCCTAAGGAATTCACCCCTCCACTTT.